Listed below are T cell receptor beta chains from one sample, sequenced in a study of blood T cells in healthy people across ages. MiXCR was run by TCRdb on the 5' RACE reads, yielding one entry per CDR3 protein. The repertoire includes approximately 830,000 distinct CDR3 sequences, approximately 59% of them detected once, and around a quarter sits in the top ten. Material: blood. These receptors came from a man aged 30-40 years in good health. CDR3s include the opening cysteine and the closing phenylalanine or tryptophan. The order of the fields is clone size, V gene, J gene, D gene, CDR3 DNA, CDR3 protein. D genes are given only for firm matches. The size field is filled for only some rows; it gives once, few, many or a size class.

>-|TRBV7-9|TRBJ1-2|-
TGTGCCAGCAGCCCCCAAAGGGGGGTGCGGCAAGGCGGCTACACCTTC
CASSPQRGVRQGGYTF
>-|TRBV20-1|TRBJ2-1|-
TGCAGTGCTAGACCTTCCAACAGGGTAGACAATGAGCAGTTCTTC
CSARPSNRVDNEQFF
>-|TRBV10-3|TRBJ2-1|TRBD1
TGTGCCATCGGCACAGGGGGTAGGCCCACCGATGAGCAGTTCTTC
CAIGTGGRPTDEQFF
>-|TRBV15|TRBJ2-6|-
TGTGCCACCAGCGACCCCAGGGGCACGACCAGCTCTGGGGCCAACGTCCTGACTTTC
CATSDPRGTTSSGANVLTF
>-|TRBV18|TRBJ2-7|-
TGTGCCAGCTCACCCAGTGCTGACTACGAGCAGTACTTC
CASSPSADYEQYF
>once|TRBV6-5|TRBJ1-4|-
TGTGCCAGCAGCATCAGTACAACTAATGAAAAACTGTTTTTT
CASSISTTNEKLFF
>-|TRBV12-3/TRBV12-4|TRBJ2-7|-
TGTGCCAGCAGAGAAACAGGGCTCCACGAGCAGTACTTC
CASRETGLHEQYF
>-|TRBV3-1|TRBJ2-7|-
TGTGCCAGCAGCCAGACAAGAAACCCTTACTACGAGCAGTACTTC
CASSQTRNPYYEQYF
>-|TRBV20-1|TRBJ2-7|-
TGCAGTGCTATAGCCTCCTACGAGCAGTACTTC
CSAIASYEQYF
>few|TRBV7-9|TRBJ2-7|-
TGTGCCAGCAGCTTAGACGACGGAGCCTCCTACGAGCAGTACTTC
CASSLDDGASYEQYF
>-|TRBV29-1|TRBJ2-3|-
TGTAGCGTTGAAGGGACACCTAGCACAGATACGCAGTATTTT
CSVEGTPSTDTQYF
>-|TRBV29-1|TRBJ2-1|-
TGCAGCGTTGCGGCCACCGGATCTAATGAGCAGTTCTTC
CSVAATGSNEQFF
>-|TRBV14|TRBJ2-2|-
TGTGCCAGCAGCCAAGATTGGAGCACCGGGGAGCTGTTTTTT
CASSQDWSTGELFF
>-|TRBV3-1|TRBJ2-1|TRBD2
TGTGCCAGCAGCCTGTCGCAGGGACTAGCGGCCTTCTTCAATGAGCAGTTCTTC
CASSLSQGLAAFFNEQFF
>once|TRBV6-5|TRBJ1-5|-
TGTGCCAGCAGTTACTCGAAGGCCCAGCCCCAGCATTTT
CASSYSKAQPQHF
>-|TRBV9|TRBJ2-7|-
TGTGCCAGCAGCCAAGGGGGGGGGCTTATCGACGAGCAGTACTTC
CASSQGGGLIDEQYF
>once|TRBV6-2/TRBV6-3|TRBJ2-1|TRBD2
TGTGCCAGCAGGGACGGGACTAGCGGGGGGGTAGATGAGCAGTTCTTC
CASRDGTSGGVDEQFF